This TCR beta chain was recovered during a study of regulatory T cells in long-lasting Graves disease. This clonotype has just a few counts. The time point was: persistent/refractory GD, antithyroid drugs over 5 years with positive TRAb. PBMC-extracted RNA yielded the TCR library. This CDR3 has 15 amino acids. Germline lookup yields CDR1 SQVTM and CDR2 ANQGSEA. Trimming pared 0 bases from V and 2 bases from J, leaving 14 bases between. Building of the TCR beta libraries involved iRepertoire HTBI primers and Arm-PCR of CDR3 regions. TCRdb processed the multiplex PCR reads anew with MiXCR; each CDR3 protein has one entry. Of 300,000 to 500,000 distinct CDR3 sequences listed, roughly 20% are singletons.

The sequences come from peripheral blood mononuclear cells (PBMCs), collected when the disease was refractory, from a patient treated with antithyroid drugs. This receptor was obtained from a female donor with Graves disease. The gene calls are TRBV29-1 and TRBJ2-7, with a possible D match to TRBD1 (5 bases). The CDR3 protein is CSVEDWSTGAYEQYF. The CDR3 nucleotides are TGCAGCGTTGAAGATTGGAGTACAGGTGCCTACGAGCAGTACTTC.